The sequence of this T cell receptor beta chain was determined in a study of blood T cell repertoires in COVID-19. Overall study: Acute and convalescent COVID-19 specimens originated in the United States, Italy and Spain. PBMCs, B-cell-depleted T cells, or T cells provided the cDNA or gDNA that made up the material.

Each participant's cohort was designated according to participant-reported clinical history. Trimming left V 3 bases short and J 2 bases short, with 11 bases between. From germline, CDR1 is LGHDT and CDR2 YNNKEL (reference sequence). This CDR3 spans 14 amino acids. TCRdb's copy holds only in-frame clones and misses some; the assay was immunoSEQ multiplex PCR. The table has hundreds of thousands of clones, 70% to 90% seen once. The TCR sequence derives from a woman between 50 and 59 years old who had recovered from COVID-19. The V and J genes are TRBV3-1 (or the pseudogene TRBV3-2) and TRBJ2-7, with D possibly TRBD2 on 5 matching bases. The source material was PBMCs or T cells enriched from blood (not recorded which). The CDR3 loop reads CASSHRRPTYEQYF. In DNA form, the CDR3 reads TGTGCCAGCAGCCATCGGAGGCCAACCTACGAGCAGTACTTC.